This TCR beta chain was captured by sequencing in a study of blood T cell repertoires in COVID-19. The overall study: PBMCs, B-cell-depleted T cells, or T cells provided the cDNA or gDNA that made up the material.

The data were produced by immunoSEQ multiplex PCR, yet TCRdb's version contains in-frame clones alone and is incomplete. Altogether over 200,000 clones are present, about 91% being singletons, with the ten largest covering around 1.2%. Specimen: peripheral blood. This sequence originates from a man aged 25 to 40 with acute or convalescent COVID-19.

This chain's CDR3 is CASSLPGSYNEQFF. CDR3 DNA sequence: TGTGCCAGCAGCTTACCCGGGAGCTACAATGAGCAGTTCTTC. This chain links TRBV11-3 with TRBJ2-1; D is perhaps TRBD2 (6 bases). V was shortened by 2 bases and J by 3 bases, with 8 bases between the two germline ends. Germline CDR1 and CDR2: SGHNT and YENEEA. The CDR3 is 14 residues long. Full variable domain (rest looked up from reference TRBV11-3 and TRBJ2-1): EAGVVQSPRYKIIEKKQPVAFWCNPISGHNTLYWYLQNLGQGPELLIRYENEEAVDDSQLPKDRFSAERLKGVDSTLKIQPAELGDSAVYLCASSLPGSYNEQFFGPGTRLTVL.